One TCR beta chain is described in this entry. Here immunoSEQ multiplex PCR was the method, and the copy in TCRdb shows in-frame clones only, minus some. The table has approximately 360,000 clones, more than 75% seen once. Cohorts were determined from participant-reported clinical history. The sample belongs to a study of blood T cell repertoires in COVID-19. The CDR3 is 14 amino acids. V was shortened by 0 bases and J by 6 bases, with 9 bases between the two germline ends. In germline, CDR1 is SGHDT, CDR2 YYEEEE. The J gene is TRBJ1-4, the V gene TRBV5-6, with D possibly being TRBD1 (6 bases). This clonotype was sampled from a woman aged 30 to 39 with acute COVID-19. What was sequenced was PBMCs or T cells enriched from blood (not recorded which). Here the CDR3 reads CASSLEGGDEKLFF. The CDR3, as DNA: TGTGCCAGCAGCTTGGAAGGGGGTGATGAAAAACTGTTTTTT.